This is a list of T cell receptor beta chains from one sample in a study of identical twins. TCRdb redid the calling of the 5' RACE reads with MiXCR, one entry per CDR3 protein. The repertoire consists of around 690,000 distinct CDR3 sequences, with approximately 22% occurring once and the leading ten covering around 4.4%. This same sample was also taken into another study, of T cells expressing NK-cell markers.

Sequenced input: PBMCs. Every receptor here comes from a woman aged 18-29 years in good health. Each CDR3 is given with its conserved first and last residue. A D gene is named only where the DNA matches it firmly. A row's size may be missing; if present it is once, few, many or a size class.

j_call: TRBJ1-1; d_call: .; v_call: TRBV12-3/TRBV12-4; clone_size: .; cdr3_nt: TGTGCCAGCAGTTACGGCAGGGAAGCTTTCTTT; cdr3_aa: CASSYGREAFF
j_call: TRBJ2-7; d_call: .; v_call: TRBV5-5; clone_size: few; cdr3_nt: TGTGCCAGCAGCTTGGGGGACCGTACCCTGAGGAGCGAGCAGTACTTC; cdr3_aa: CASSLGDRTLRSEQYF
j_call: TRBJ2-7; d_call: .; v_call: TRBV12-3/TRBV12-4; clone_size: many; cdr3_nt: TGTGCCAGCAGACCTTCCTATCCACGAGAGCAGTACTTC; cdr3_aa: CASRPSYPREQYF
j_call: TRBJ2-5; d_call: .; v_call: TRBV6-5; clone_size: .; cdr3_nt: TGTGCCAGCAGTTACTTCCAGTTTGAGGCACGGGAGACCCAGTACTTC; cdr3_aa: CASSYFQFEARETQYF
j_call: TRBJ1-1; d_call: .; v_call: TRBV5-1; clone_size: many; cdr3_nt: TGCGCCAGCAGCTTGGCCTTACAAAACACTGAAGCTTTCTTT; cdr3_aa: CASSLALQNTEAFF
j_call: TRBJ1-1; d_call: TRBD1; v_call: TRBV6-2/TRBV6-3; clone_size: .; cdr3_nt: TGTGCCAGCAATCAGGGGGCAGCCGGGAACACTGAAGCTTTCTTT; cdr3_aa: CASNQGAAGNTEAFF
j_call: TRBJ2-7; d_call: .; v_call: TRBV29-1; clone_size: .; cdr3_nt: TGCAGCGTGCTAGCGCTGACCTACGAGCAGTACTTC; cdr3_aa: CSVLALTYEQYF
j_call: TRBJ2-7; d_call: TRBD2; v_call: TRBV20-1; clone_size: .; cdr3_nt: TGCAGTGTATTAAGCGGGAGAAATTCCTACGAGCAGTACTTC; cdr3_aa: CSVLSGRNSYEQYF
j_call: TRBJ2-7; d_call: TRBD1; v_call: TRBV27; clone_size: .; cdr3_nt: TGTGCCAGCAGTCCGGAATTTCGGACAGGGAAACAGTACTTC; cdr3_aa: CASSPEFRTGKQYF
j_call: TRBJ2-1; d_call: TRBD2; v_call: TRBV2; clone_size: .; cdr3_nt: TGTGCCAGCACACCCGGGACTAGCGTCGCTGGGGAGCAGTTCTTC; cdr3_aa: CASTPGTSVAGEQFF
j_call: TRBJ2-3; d_call: TRBD2; v_call: TRBV29-1; clone_size: many; cdr3_nt: TGCAGCGTCCCTGGGACTAGCGGTTCTAGCACAGATACGCAGTATTTT; cdr3_aa: CSVPGTSGSSTDTQYF
j_call: TRBJ2-5; d_call: .; v_call: TRBV9; clone_size: many; cdr3_nt: TGTGCCAGCAGCGTAGAAGTGGGGGTCCAAGAGACCCAGTACTTC; cdr3_aa: CASSVEVGVQETQYF
j_call: TRBJ2-1; d_call: TRBD2; v_call: TRBV6-2/TRBV6-3; clone_size: .; cdr3_nt: TGTGCCAGCAGTTCTCCTAGCGGGCCCGCCTACAATGAGCAGTTCTTC; cdr3_aa: CASSSPSGPAYNEQFF
j_call: TRBJ2-1; d_call: TRBD2; v_call: TRBV10-3; clone_size: .; cdr3_nt: TGTGCCATCAGTGCCCGAATAACTAGCGGGGGGACGTCGGGGTATGAGCAGTTCTTC; cdr3_aa: CAISARITSGGTSGYEQFF
j_call: TRBJ2-7; d_call: .; v_call: TRBV6-5; clone_size: .; cdr3_nt: TGTGCCAGCAGTTACTCAAACAGGGGGGGCTACGAGCAGTACTTC; cdr3_aa: CASSYSNRGGYEQYF
j_call: TRBJ2-5; d_call: TRBD1; v_call: TRBV24-1; clone_size: few; cdr3_nt: TGTGCCACCAGTGACCCCGGGACAGGGCAAGAGACCCAGTACTTC; cdr3_aa: CATSDPGTGQETQYF
j_call: TRBJ1-6; d_call: .; v_call: TRBV6-5; clone_size: few; cdr3_nt: TGTGCCAGCAGTCCGGGAGCCTCACCCCTCCACTTT; cdr3_aa: CASSPGASPLHF
j_call: TRBJ1-1; d_call: .; v_call: TRBV7-8; clone_size: few; cdr3_nt: TGTGCCAGCAGCTTAGTCGTCACGCAGGGCACTGAAGCTTTCTTT; cdr3_aa: CASSLVVTQGTEAFF
j_call: TRBJ2-1; d_call: TRBD2; v_call: TRBV6-5; clone_size: .; cdr3_nt: TGTGCCAGCAGTTACTACCCCCAGCGGGGGGTTACCGGGAATGAGCAGTTCTTC; cdr3_aa: CASSYYPQRGVTGNEQFF
j_call: TRBJ2-3; d_call: .; v_call: TRBV20-1; clone_size: .; cdr3_nt: TGCAGTGCTAGTGGGTCAGATACGCAGTATTTT; cdr3_aa: CSASGSDTQYF
j_call: TRBJ2-1; d_call: TRBD2; v_call: TRBV6-1; clone_size: few; cdr3_nt: TGTGCCAGCAGCAGGACTAGCGGGAGACTCTACAATGAGCAGTTCTTC; cdr3_aa: CASSRTSGRLYNEQFF
j_call: TRBJ1-5; d_call: .; v_call: TRBV27; clone_size: .; cdr3_nt: TGTGCCAGCAGTTTTGCGGTCGATCAGCCCCAGCATTTT; cdr3_aa: CASSFAVDQPQHF
j_call: TRBJ2-5; d_call: .; v_call: TRBV24-1; clone_size: few; cdr3_nt: TGTGCCACCAGTGCCGCAGACACCGAGACCCAGTACTTC; cdr3_aa: CATSAADTETQYF
j_call: TRBJ2-4; d_call: .; v_call: TRBV14; clone_size: few; cdr3_nt: TGTGCCAGCAGCCAAGAGGGTTACAAAAACATTCAGTACTTC; cdr3_aa: CASSQEGYKNIQYF
j_call: TRBJ1-1; d_call: .; v_call: TRBV19; clone_size: .; cdr3_nt: TGTGCCAGTGGCGGCAGGGGTGTCACTGAAGCTTTCTTT; cdr3_aa: CASGGRGVTEAFF
j_call: TRBJ2-2; d_call: .; v_call: TRBV6-5; clone_size: few; cdr3_nt: TGTGCCAGCAGTTGGGCGGGGGCGACCACCGGGGAGCTGTTTTTT; cdr3_aa: CASSWAGATTGELFF
j_call: TRBJ1-1; d_call: TRBD1; v_call: TRBV29-1; clone_size: many; cdr3_nt: TGCAGCGTGCGACAGGGGAACACTGAAGCTTTCTTT; cdr3_aa: CSVRQGNTEAFF
j_call: TRBJ2-7; d_call: .; v_call: TRBV20-1; clone_size: few; cdr3_nt: TGCAGTGCTGGACAGCCCTACGAGCAGTACTTC; cdr3_aa: CSAGQPYEQYF
j_call: TRBJ2-1; d_call: .; v_call: TRBV7-3; clone_size: many; cdr3_nt: TGTGCCAGCAGCTTAAATCGGCAGGGACGTATTAATGAGCAGTTCTTC; cdr3_aa: CASSLNRQGRINEQFF
j_call: TRBJ2-1; d_call: .; v_call: TRBV7-9; clone_size: many; cdr3_nt: TGTGCCAGCAGCTTAGTGGGAGGAGATGAGCAGTTCTTC; cdr3_aa: CASSLVGGDEQFF
j_call: TRBJ2-3; d_call: .; v_call: TRBV29-1; clone_size: .; cdr3_nt: TGCAGCGCCCCCACTCCCAGGGGCGACGGTGATACGCAGTATTTT; cdr3_aa: CSAPTPRGDGDTQYF
j_call: TRBJ2-3; d_call: .; v_call: TRBV10-1; clone_size: .; cdr3_nt: TGCGCCAGCAGTGAGTCGGGAGCCACAGATACGCAGTATTTT; cdr3_aa: CASSESGATDTQYF
j_call: TRBJ2-2; d_call: .; v_call: TRBV9; clone_size: .; cdr3_nt: TGTGCCAGCAGCGTAGGACCGTTGGTTCCCGGGGAGCTGTTTTTT; cdr3_aa: CASSVGPLVPGELFF
j_call: TRBJ2-3; d_call: TRBD1; v_call: TRBV5-1; clone_size: .; cdr3_nt: TGCGCCAGCAGCTGGGGGACAGGGCCAGGGGATACGCAGTATTTT; cdr3_aa: CASSWGTGPGDTQYF
j_call: TRBJ2-3; d_call: TRBD1; v_call: TRBV27; clone_size: many; cdr3_nt: TGTGCCAGCAGACTACAGGGGGCTGCGGTGCGAGATACGCAGTATTTT; cdr3_aa: CASRLQGAAVRDTQYF
j_call: TRBJ2-3; d_call: TRBD2; v_call: TRBV6-5; clone_size: .; cdr3_nt: TGTGCCAGCAGTTACGGGGGGGGTTGGGCGGATACGCAGTATTTT; cdr3_aa: CASSYGGGWADTQYF